One and the same sample provided the 17 T cell receptor beta chains below, sequenced in a study of T-cell reconstitution after alpha-beta-depleted transplantation in children. It was with unique molecular identifiers that the TCRbeta library was prepared. TCRdb re-called the PCR reads through MiXCR, storing one row per CDR3 protein. The top ten hold 2% to 2.5% of the sample, which has about 500,000 distinct CDR3 sequences, 30% to 35% seen once. Sample: PBMCs from the stem cell graft donor, taken from the stem cell graft. The source is a human donor who donated a stem cell graft to a child with aplastic anemia.

The chain is built from TRBV30 and TRBJ2-1, with a weak D call TRBD1 (5 bases). This CDR3 is built from 15 residues. Trimming left V 0 bases short and J 0 bases short, with 9 bases between. Germline V gene lookup returns CDR1 GTSNPN and CDR2 SVGIG (reference sequence). CDR3 nucleotide sequence: TGTGCCTGGAGTGTACAGGTGAGCTCCTACAATGAGCAGTTCTTC. This translates into CAWSVQVSSYNEQFF.

The chain employs TRBV20-1 and TRBJ1-6, with TRBD1 as a possible D gene (6 bases). Trimming removed 1 base at V and 0 bases at J, with 10 bases between. The CDR3 sequence is 16 residues long. Germline CDR1 is DFQATT and CDR2 is SNEGSKA (reference sequence). The CDR3 here is CSARADRSSYNSPLHF. DNA for the CDR3: TGCAGTGCTAGAGCAGACAGGAGCTCCTATAATTCACCCCTCCACTTT.

This clonotype was counted only a few times. The chain joins TRBV29-1 to TRBJ1-2; D is perhaps TRBD1 (6 bases). Germline V gene data show CDR1 as SQVTM and CDR2 as ANQGSEA. Trimming took off 2 bases at V and 4 bases at J, with 14 bases between the two ends. The CDR3 covers 14 residues. This CDR3 is CSVERRGATYGYTF. CDR3 DNA: TGCAGCGTTGAAAGACGGGGGGCAACCTATGGCTACACCTTC.

In this sample, this clonotype turned up a few times. J is TRBJ2-3 and V is TRBV15, with TRBD1 matching 9 bases. J lost 3 bases, V lost 3 bases, and 4 bases had no gene match. The CDR3 totals 15 residues. CDR1 LNHNV and CDR2 YYDKDF come from the germline V gene (reference sequence). The CDR3 spells CATSSRDRVTDTQYF. CDR3 nucleotide sequence: TGTGCCACCAGCAGCCGGGACAGGGTAACAGATACGCAGTATTTT.

The gene calls are TRBV7-9 and TRBJ1-1, with D hard to call. CDR3 size: 11 residues. Per germline, CDR1 SEHNR and CDR2 FQNEAQ (reference sequence). The V gene lost 4 bases and the J gene lost 10 bases, with 10 bases spanning the gap. DNA for the CDR3: TGTGCCAGCAGCTACCCGCTGGGAGCTTTCTTT. This codes for CASSYPLGAFF.

The chain couples TRBV5-6 to TRBJ1-1; 8 bases are a match to TRBD1. Trimming at V came to 1 base and at J to 6 bases, leaving 5 bases not matched to a gene. The CDR3 has 14 residues. Germline-derived CDR1 and CDR2 are SGHDT and YYEEEE. CDR3 nucleotides: TGTGCCAGCAGCTTGTTCGACAGGGGTTCTGAAGCTTTCTTT. This encodes CASSLFDRGSEAFF.

This clonotype was seen a handful of times. The chain joins TRBV6-1 to TRBJ2-5; 7 bases are a match to TRBD2. Germline V gene data show CDR1 as MNHNS and CDR2 as SASEGT. J was trimmed by 2 bases and V by 2 bases; bases with no gene match: 8. This CDR3 spans 16 amino acids. The CDR3 DNA reads TGTGCCAGCAGTGAATCTCCCCGGGGAGGGCAAGAGACCCAGTACTTC. It is translated as CASSESPRGGQETQYF.

V is TRBV5-4 and J is TRBJ2-5, with TRBD1 matching 7 bases. V was clipped by 4 bases and J by 3 bases; unmatched bases: 9. Germline assignment: CDR1 SGHNT and CDR2 YYREEE (reference sequence). There are 15 residues in the CDR3. The CDR3 DNA sequence: TGTGCCAGCAGCACAGGACCGGGACAGAAAGAGACCCAGTACTTC. Translation gives CASSTGPGQKETQYF. Complete variable domain (other parts from reference TRBV5-4 and TRBJ2-5): ETGVTQSPTHLIKTRGQQVTLRCSSQSGHNTVSWYQQALGQGPQFIFQYYREEENGRGNFPPRFSGLQFPNYSSELNVNALELDDSALYLCASSTGPGQKETQYFGPGTRLLVL.

This chain joins TRBV3-1 and TRBJ2-3, with 8 positions matching TRBD1. CDR1 is LGHDT, CDR2 YNNKEL, per germline (reference sequence). The CDR3 consists of 15 residues. J lost 3 bases, V lost 5 bases, and 7 bases had no gene match. The CDR3 region is CASSFRQGRTDTQYF. The CDR3 DNA reads TGTGCCAGCAGCTTCCGACAGGGGCGGACAGATACGCAGTATTTT.

The gene calls are TRBV7-9 and TRBJ1-2, with D possibly being TRBD1 (5 bases). Per germline, CDR1 SEHNR and CDR2 FQNEAQ (reference sequence). V lost 4 bases and J 2 bases, leaving 14 bases between the germline ends. This CDR3 is 15 amino acids long. The CDR3 is CASSSGTSKNYGYTF. The CDR3 region has the DNA TGTGCCAGCAGCTCCGGGACGTCAAAGAACTATGGCTACACCTTC.

The rearrangement joins TRBV29-1 to TRBJ2-7; D possibly corresponds to TRBD2 (7 bases). Germline V lookup: CDR1 SQVTM, CDR2 ANQGSEA. V was clipped by 6 bases and J by 2 bases, with 17 bases between them. CDR3 length: 14 amino acids. The CDR3, as DNA: TGCAGCGTCACGGGGGGCCCACTTCCCTACGAGCAGTACGTC. This sequence encodes CSVTGGPLPYEQYV.

The J gene is TRBJ1-1, the V gene TRBV20-1; D remains unclear. The V gene's germline CDR1 is DFQATT and CDR2 SNEGSKA (reference sequence). The V and J ends lost 6 bases and 2 bases respectively, with 10 bases between them. The CDR3 is made up of 12 amino acids. DNA for the CDR3: TGCAGTGCACCGGGGAGAAACACTGAAGCTTTCTTT. This translates into CSAPGRNTEAFF.

The chain employs TRBV27 and TRBJ2-5; no clear D gene. The CDR3 sequence is 14 residues long. V was pared by 3 bases and J by 4 bases, with 12 bases between. CDR1 and CDR2 (germline): MNHEY, SMNVEV (reference sequence). The chain's CDR3 is CASSFARPGETQYF. The CDR3 DNA is TGTGCCAGCAGTTTCGCCCGGCCCGGAGAGACCCAGTACTTC.

The sample holds one count of this clonotype. CDR3 residues: CASSRAERTDTQYF. CDR3 in DNA: TGCGCCAGCAGTAGAGCGGAACGCACAGATACGCAGTATTTT. The rearrangement uses TRBV5-1 and TRBJ2-3; TRBD2 might be the D (5 bases). Germline V gives CDR1 SGHRS, CDR2 YFSETQ. Trimming stripped 5 bases from V and 1 base from J, with 11 bases between. The CDR3 spans 14 residues. The full variable domain, in which reference TRBV5-1 and TRBJ2-3 provide the parts outside the CDR3, is KAGVTQTPRYLIKTRGQQVTLSCSPISGHRSVSWYQQTPGQGLQFLFEYFSETQRNKGNFPGRFSGRQFSNSRSEMNVSTLELGDSALYLCASSRAERTDTQYFGPGTRLTVL.

This chain connects TRBV7-2 to TRBJ2-1, with no clear D. From germline, CDR1 is SGHTA and CDR2 FQGNSA. The CDR3 sequence is 11 residues long. V lost 4 bases and J 8 bases, leaving 6 bases between the germline ends. This chain's CDR3 is CASSSWDEQFF. DNA for the CDR3: TGTGCCAGCAGCTCGTGGGATGAGCAGTTCTTC.

The chain has TRBV6-2 or TRBV6-3 and TRBJ2-5, with a weak D call TRBD2 (6 bases). Germline V gene sequence: CDR1 MNHEY, CDR2 SVGEGT. The CDR3 is made up of 16 amino acids. Trimming removed 7 bases at V and 4 bases at J, with 22 bases between. The CDR3 DNA sequence: TGTGCCAGCACCAACTGGGTCCGGGAGAGGGGAGAGACCCAGTACTTC. It is translated as CASTNWVRERGETQYF.

This clonotype was recorded a few times. The V gene is TRBV9, the J gene TRBJ2-5, with D perhaps TRBD1 or TRBD2 (6 bases each). Germline values: CDR1 SGDLS, CDR2 YYNGEE. Trimming pared 0 bases from V and 0 bases from J, leaving 12 bases between. The CDR3 extends over 16 amino acids. The CDR3 sequence is CASSVEGGGYQETQYF. The CDR3 coding sequence is TGTGCCAGCAGCGTAGAAGGGGGAGGATACCAAGAGACCCAGTACTTC.